This entry lists 24 T cell receptor beta chains sequenced from one sample in a study of cytomegalovirus exposure and HLA in healthy donors. Primers for the PCR totalled 60 Vbeta and 13 Jbeta. Sequenced by immunoSEQ multiplex PCR; TCRdb stores in-frame clones only, minus some. This table holds about 170,000 clones, roughly 79% found once. Sequenced: PBMCs. The receptors derive from a woman between 25 and 40 years old in good health and CMV-seropositive.

The rearrangement uses TRBV20-1 and TRBJ2-7; D uncertain. Germline V gene data show CDR1 as DFQATT and CDR2 as SNEGSKA (reference sequence). V lost 3 bases and J lost 1, with 4 bases in between. The CDR3 length is 11 residues. This CDR3 is CSASRSYEQYF. The CDR3 bases are TGCAGTGCTAGTCGTTCCTACGAGCAGTACTTC.

In its sample, this clone was seen once. The rearrangement links TRBV5-6 to TRBJ2-3; 10 bases fit TRBD1. The junction had 6 bases not matched to a gene; V was cut back by 5 bases and J by 3 bases. The CDR3 loop spans 15 amino acids. Germline values: CDR1 SGHDT, CDR2 YYEEEE. CDR3 amino acids: CASRKTGGRTDTQYF. The CDR3 DNA sequence: TGTGCCAGCAGAAAGACAGGGGGCAGGACAGATACGCAGTATTTT.

The chain carries TRBV6-5 and TRBJ1-6, with D possibly being TRBD1 (6 bases). CDR3 length: 15 amino acids. V lost 3 bases and J lost 6, with 12 bases in between. Germline-derived CDR1 and CDR2 are MNHEY and SVGAGI. This CDR3 reads CASSYYRAGNSPLHF. The CDR3 region has the DNA TGTGCCAGCAGTTATTACAGGGCGGGTAATTCACCCCTCCACTTT.

This chain uses TRBV10-1 with TRBJ2-7; TRBD2 aligns across 7 bases. CDR1 WNHNN and CDR2 SYGVQD come from the germline V gene (reference sequence). The junction had 7 bases not matched to a gene; V was cut back by 2 bases and J by 3 bases. The CDR3 covers 15 residues. The CDR3 nucleotides are TGCGCCAGCAGTGAGGTGCTAGCGGACGACTACGAGCAGTACTTC. Translation: CASSEVLADDYEQYF.

V usage is TRBV4-3 and J usage is TRBJ1-4; tentative D call: TRBD1 (5 bases). With 0 bases removed from V and 4 bases from J, the gap between germline ends came to 15 bases. The CDR3 runs to 17 residues. Germline V CDR1 and CDR2: LGHNA, YSLEER. CDR3 sequence (DNA): TGCGCCAGCAGCCAAGAAATTGGGGCGGATTTTAATGAAAAACTGTTTTTT. Its protein is CASSQEIGADFNEKLFF.

In the case of this clone: This may be a read error, as it is one base from a much larger clone. The V gene is TRBV4-3, the J gene TRBJ2-2, with no clear D. This CDR3 comprises 15 residues. Trimming pared 4 bases from V and 0 bases from J, leaving 9 bases between. Per germline, CDR1 LGHNA and CDR2 YSLEER. CDR3 sequence reads: CASSRELANTGELFF. The CDR3, as DNA: TGCGCCAGCAGCCGAGAACTCGCGAACACCGGGGAGCTGTTTTTT.

The rearrangement joins TRBV7-2 to TRBJ2-7; D possibly corresponds to TRBD1 (6 bases). Deletions cut 0 bases from V and 5 bases from J, with 11 bases between. Germline V CDR1 and CDR2: SGHTA, FQGNSA. The CDR3 loop spans 14 amino acids. In DNA form, the CDR3 reads TGTGCCAGCAGCTTAGCGGGGGCTCGCCACGAGCAGTACTTC. Translating gives CASSLAGARHEQYF.

The CDR3 reads CASRMTGYSNQPQHF. In DNA, the CDR3 is TGTGCCAGTAGGATGACAGGATATAGCAATCAGCCCCAGCATTTT. J is TRBJ1-5 and V is TRBV19; D might be TRBD1 (6 bases). V gave up 6 bases and J gave up 0 bases, with 12 bases separating them. Germline V gene sequence: CDR1 LNHDA, CDR2 SQIVND (reference sequence). The CDR3 is made up of 15 amino acids.

J is TRBJ2-3 and V is TRBV5-4; 7 positions match TRBD2. Germline V gene sequence: CDR1 SGHNT, CDR2 YYREEE (reference sequence). The J segment lost 1 base and the V segment lost 3 bases, leaving 8 bases of the junction unmatched. CDR3 length: 16 amino acids. CDR3 sequence reads: CASSSELTSGTDTQYF. The CDR3 bases are TGTGCCAGCAGCTCCGAGCTCACTAGCGGCACAGATACGCAGTATTTT. The full variable domain, with the rest looked up from reference TRBV5-4 and TRBJ2-3, is ETGVTQSPTHLIKTRGQQVTLRCSSQSGHNTVSWYQQALGQGPQFIFQYYREEENGRGNFPPRFSGLQFPNYSSELNVNALELDDSALYLCASSSELTSGTDTQYFGPGTRLTVL.

The rearrangement links TRBV4-3 to TRBJ1-1; D is unresolved. In germline, CDR1 is LGHNA, CDR2 YSLEER. V was clipped by 0 bases and J by 8 bases, with 10 bases between them. The CDR3 runs 13 residues. CDR3: CASSQDTAVEAFF. CDR3 sequence (DNA): TGCGCCAGCAGCCAAGATACCGCGGTCGAAGCTTTCTTT.

CDR3: CASSLQVTDTQYF. The CDR3 DNA follows: TGTGCCAGCTCACTGCAGGTCACAGATACGCAGTATTTT. This chain joins TRBV18 and TRBJ2-3; D is unclear. CDR1 is KGHSH and CDR2 is LQKENI in the germline V gene. Between the trimmed V and J ends, which lost 4 bases and 2 bases, there was a span of 7 bases. This CDR3 spans 13 amino acids.

This chain connects TRBV7-9 to TRBJ2-1, with 7 bases identical to TRBD1. The CDR3 is 16 amino acids. Germline V CDR1 and CDR2: SEHNR, FQNEAQ (reference sequence). V shed 2 bases and J 7 bases; nucleotides not matched to a gene: 11. CDR3 sequence (DNA): TGTGCCAGCAGCTTACCCCCCCGACAGGGATCGAATGAGCAGTTCTTC. Its translation is CASSLPPRQGSNEQFF.

V is TRBV2 and J is TRBJ2-7; no clear D gene. CDR3 length equals 14 residues. The germline CDR1 and CDR2 sequences are SNHLY and FYNNEI. V was pared by 8 bases and J by 2 bases, with 16 bases between. CDR3 coding DNA: TGTGCCAGCTGCGAGGCGTCCGTGACCTACGAGCAGTACTTC. This encodes CASCEASVTYEQYF.

The chain uses TRBV7-9 and TRBJ1-5; no firm D call. The germline V gene encodes CDR1 SEHNR and CDR2 FQNEAQ (reference sequence). The V end lost 1 base, the J end lost 4 bases, and 5 bases lay between the germline ends. This CDR3 is 13 amino acids long. The CDR3 protein is CASSLGLNQPQHF. The CDR3 region has the DNA TGTGCCAGCAGCTTAGGACTTAATCAGCCCCAGCATTTT.

The rearrangement links TRBV27 to TRBJ2-2; 10 positions agree with TRBD2. Unmatched junction bases numbered 5, after V lost 3 bases and J lost 4 bases. The CDR3 is made up of 16 amino acids. Germline loops: CDR1 MNHEY, CDR2 SMNVEV (reference sequence). In nucleotides, the CDR3 is TGTGCCAGCAGTTTTATGAGCGGGAGGGGCACCGGGGAGCTGTTTTTT. As protein: CASSFMSGRGTGELFF.

J is TRBJ1-5 and V is TRBV4-1; TRBD1 matches 7 bases. V shed 3 bases and J 6 bases; nucleotides not matched to a gene: 11. The CDR3 runs to 16 residues. CDR1 is MGHRA, CDR2 YSYEKL, per germline. CDR3 bases: TGCGCCAGCAGCCAGGTAACAGGGGCTCGGATTCAGCCCCAGCATTTT. Translating gives CASSQVTGARIQPQHF.

The chain links TRBV7-2 to TRBJ2-1, with D tentatively TRBD2 (6 bases). This CDR3 has 12 amino acids. Germline CDR1 and CDR2: SGHTA and FQGNSA. V lost 3 bases, J lost 8 bases, and 8 bases lay in between. CDR3 amino acids: CASSLTRDEQFF. Written as DNA, the CDR3 is TGTGCCAGCAGCTTGACTAGGGATGAGCAGTTCTTC.

The V gene is TRBV7-2, the J gene TRBJ1-1; 7 bases match TRBD1. Trimming took 5 bases from V and 1 from J; bases not matched to a gene: 1. Germline V gene sequence: CDR1 SGHTA, CDR2 FQGNSA. CDR3 length equals 13 residues. CDR3 amino acids: CASSRQGNTEAFF. The CDR3 region has the DNA TGTGCCAGCAGCCGACAGGGGAACACTGAAGCTTTCTTT.

The gene calls are TRBV10-3 and TRBJ2-5; D is perhaps TRBD2 (6 bases). The CDR3 has 15 residues. V shed 0 bases and J shed 4 bases, with 12 bases lying between them. CDR1 and CDR2 from the germline V gene are ENHRY and SYGVKD. CDR3 DNA: TGTGCCATCAGTGAGTCGGGAGGTCTGAGAGAGACCCAGTACTTC. Amino acids: CAISESGGLRETQYF.

The gene calls are TRBV11-2 and TRBJ1-4; TRBD1 is a possible D gene (5 bases). Trimming left V 5 bases short and J 3 bases short, with 10 bases between. Germline V CDR1 and CDR2: SGHAT, FQNNGV. The CDR3 sequence is 14 residues long. The CDR3 protein is CASSPGGANEKLFF. As DNA, the CDR3 is TGTGCCAGCAGCCCGGGGGGAGCTAATGAAAAACTGTTTTTT. The whole variable domain, remainder taken from reference TRBV11-2 and TRBJ1-4, is EAGVAQSPRYKIIEKRQSVAFWCNPISGHATLYWYQQILGQGPKLLIQFQNNGVVDDSQLPKDRFSAERLKGVDSTLKIQPAKLEDSAVYLCASSPGGANEKLFFGSGTQLSVL.

This chain uses TRBV7-2 with TRBJ2-1; D is possibly TRBD2 (5 bases). The V gene lost 1 base and the J gene lost 7 bases, with 14 bases spanning the gap. The germline V gene has CDR1 SGHTA and CDR2 FQGNSA. The CDR3 sequence is 15 residues long. CDR3 in amino acids: CASSLEVAGSNEQFF. As DNA, the CDR3 is TGTGCCAGCAGCTTAGAGGTGGCGGGTTCGAATGAGCAGTTCTTC.

This clone was detected a few times. The rearrangement uses TRBV5-1 and TRBJ2-1; 10 positions agree with TRBD1. The CDR3 extends over 15 amino acids. Germline V gene sequence: CDR1 SGHRS, CDR2 YFSETQ. V shed 4 bases, J shed 3 bases, and the junction held 4 bases outside the gene matches. The CDR3 DNA reads TGCGCCAGCAGCCAGGACAGGGGGGACTACAATGAGCAGTTCTTC. It yields the protein CASSQDRGDYNEQFF.

The chain recombines TRBV6-1 with TRBJ2-7, with 7 bases that match TRBD1. Germline CDR1 reads MNHNS; CDR2 reads SASEGT. The V and J ends lost 5 bases and 7 bases, in that order; junction bases with no gene match: 5. The CDR3 is 12 amino acids. CDR3 sequence: CASSTRQGEQYF. CDR3 nucleotides: TGTGCCAGCAGTACCCGACAGGGAGAGCAGTACTTC.

The gene calls are TRBV28 and TRBJ1-1; no reliable D call. With 6 bases removed from V and 0 bases from J, the gap between germline ends came to 11 bases. The germline V gene has CDR1 MDHEN and CDR2 SYDVKM. CDR3 length equals 14 residues. CDR3 nucleotide sequence: TGTGCCAGCAGCCCGGCGGTGATGAACACTGAAGCTTTCTTT. It specifies CASSPAVMNTEAFF.